Sequencing of this T cell receptor beta chain was carried out in a study of CD8+CD57+ T cells in acquired aplastic anemia (dated by TCRdb to the late 2010s). Study-wide context: A mean of approximately 2.9 ug of DNA, ranging from roughly 0.18 to 30 ug, was extracted from sorted CD4+ and CD8+ cells. An average of approximately 10 million reads for CD4+ cells and 11 million to 12 million reads for CD8+ cells was obtained from healthy donor samples.

The study deep-sequenced TCR repertoires of sorted CD4+ and CD8+ blood T cells from severe aplastic anemia patients and healthy subjects. Ficoll-Paque density gradient centrifugation was used to isolate peripheral blood mononuclear cells. Before DNA extraction, CD4+ and CD8+ T cells were sorted by FACS or by magnetic beads. Genomic DNA was used as template for profiling of TCR beta VDJ combinations and CDR3 sequences. TCR repertoire sequencing was run on an Illumina HiSeq 2000. In the paper's pipeline: TRBV/TRBJ rearrangement plots, CDR3 size and DJ length profiles, and Simpson's diversity index were used to evaluate the repertoires. The most abundant DNA sequence in the deep sequencing data was taken as the immunodominant clone. CDR3 amino acid sequences were checked for sharing across subjects and were also compared against the VDJdb database and published repertoires. TCRdb reran the public reads through fastp at Q25 and MiXCR, keeping productive beta chains. When rows share a CDR3 protein, they turn into one entry using the most common DNA and genes. In this record, the V and J calls reflect TCRdb's handling and not the investigators' own analysis. In all, the sample holds over 35,000 distinct CDR3 sequences, and around 63% of those were seen once. 23% of the sample comes from the top ten.

Beyond this particular receptor, the publication reports: Some 27 CD8+ CDR3 sequences were found in both patients and controls but appeared to be highly expressed in patients and within the immunodominant clones of the patients. CD8+ Simpson's diversity did not differ significantly between patients and healthy controls (P=0.060).

This clonotype was observed a few times. Which antigen it targets is not known. The input lacks base qualities; no much larger clone sits a single base away. The CDR3 numbers 16 residues from cysteine through phenylalanine. Only the CDR3 DNA is retained, 48 bases long and in frame from the first base. From a lookup of the germline V gene, CDR1 and CDR2 are SGDLS and YYNGEE. At the junction V is shortened by 0 bases and J by 4 bases; bases outside the gene matches: 6. Rearrangement joined TRBV9 to TRBJ2-5; TRBD2 agrees with 10 junctional bases. The TCR was taken from a human donor in good health, serving as a control. Input material: sorted CD4+, CD8+, or CD8+CD57+ T cells (not recorded which) from PBMCs. In nucleotides, the sequence is TGTGCCAGCAGCGTAGATAGCGGGGGGTTCCCAGAGACCCAGTACTTC. This encodes CASSVDSGGFPETQYF.